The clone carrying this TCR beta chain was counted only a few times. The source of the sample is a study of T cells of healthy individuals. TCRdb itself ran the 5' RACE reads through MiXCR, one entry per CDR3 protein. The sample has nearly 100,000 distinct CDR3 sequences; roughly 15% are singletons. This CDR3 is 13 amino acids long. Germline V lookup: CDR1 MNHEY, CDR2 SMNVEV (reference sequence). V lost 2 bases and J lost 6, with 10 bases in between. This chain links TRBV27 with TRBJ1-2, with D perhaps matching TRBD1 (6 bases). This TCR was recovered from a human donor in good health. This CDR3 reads CASSLRGADGYTF. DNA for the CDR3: TGTGCCAGCAGTTTACGGGGGGCGGATGGCTACACCTTC.